This T cell receptor (beta chain) came from a study of PD-1 blockade in classical Hodgkin lymphoma. Study-level points and caveats: Lower baseline TCR diversity marked trial partial responders and progressors. Possibly reflecting disease activity or prior therapy, repertoire differences have causes that remain undefined. The CD4+ diversity rise by C4D1 was clearest in complete responders. Patients starting nivolumab less than 1 year after ASCT had lower diversity and were excluded from later analyses.

With no exception, relapse followed autologous stem cell transplantation in all patients, and brentuximab vedotin exposure varied. Per germline, CDR1 MNHNS and CDR2 SASEGT. The CDR3 length is 14 residues. V gave up 6 bases and J gave up 4 bases, with 15 bases separating them. As for this clone: The antigen is unknown.

TCRdb keeps only in-frame clones here, not all; method: immunoSEQ multiplex PCR. The table lists 20,000 to 30,000 clones, approximately 80% of them singletons, with under 7% in the top ten. Sequenced here: peripheral blood mononuclear cells (PBMCs), sampled at baseline. The rearrangement joins TRBV6-1 to TRBJ1-1, with D perhaps matching TRBD1 (5 bases). This clonotype originated in a human donor with classical Hodgkin lymphoma. The CDR3 region is CASSREGSATEAFF. Here the CDR3 DNA reads TGTGCCAGCAGCAGGGAAGGATCGGCCACTGAAGCTTTCTTT.